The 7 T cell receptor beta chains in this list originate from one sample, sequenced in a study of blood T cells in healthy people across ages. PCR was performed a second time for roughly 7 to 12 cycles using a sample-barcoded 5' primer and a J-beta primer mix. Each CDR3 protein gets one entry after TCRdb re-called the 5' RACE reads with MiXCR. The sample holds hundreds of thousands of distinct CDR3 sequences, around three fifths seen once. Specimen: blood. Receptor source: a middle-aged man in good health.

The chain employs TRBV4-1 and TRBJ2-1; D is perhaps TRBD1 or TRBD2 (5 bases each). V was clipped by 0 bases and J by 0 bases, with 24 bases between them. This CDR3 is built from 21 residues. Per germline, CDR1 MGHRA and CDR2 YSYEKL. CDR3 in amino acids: CASSQDAGRDLTPGSYNEQFF. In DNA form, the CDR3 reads TGCGCCAGCAGCCAAGATGCCGGCCGGGACCTCACCCCCGGCTCCTACAATGAGCAGTTCTTC.

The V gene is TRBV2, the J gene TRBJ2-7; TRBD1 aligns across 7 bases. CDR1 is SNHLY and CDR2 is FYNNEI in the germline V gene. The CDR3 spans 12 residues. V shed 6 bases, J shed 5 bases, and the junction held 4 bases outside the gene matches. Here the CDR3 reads CASRTTGNEQYF. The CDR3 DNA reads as TGTGCCAGCAGAACGACAGGGAACGAGCAGTACTTC.

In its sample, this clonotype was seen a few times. CDR3 sequence (DNA): TGTGCCACCAGCATCTCAGGGCCGACCAGTTTGCAGCAGTACTTC. Residues: CATSISGPTSLQQYF. V is TRBV15 and J is TRBJ2-4, with D possibly being TRBD1 (5 bases). V lost 4 bases, J lost 13 bases, and 23 bases lay in between. Germline V gives CDR1 LNHNV, CDR2 YYDKDF (reference sequence). CDR3 length: 15 amino acids.

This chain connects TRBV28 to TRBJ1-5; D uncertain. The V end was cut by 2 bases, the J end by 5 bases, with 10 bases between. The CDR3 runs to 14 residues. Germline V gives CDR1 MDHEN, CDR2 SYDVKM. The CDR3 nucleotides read TGTGCCAGCAGTTTACCCGGGGAGTATCAGCCCCAGCATTTT. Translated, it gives CASSLPGEYQPQHF.

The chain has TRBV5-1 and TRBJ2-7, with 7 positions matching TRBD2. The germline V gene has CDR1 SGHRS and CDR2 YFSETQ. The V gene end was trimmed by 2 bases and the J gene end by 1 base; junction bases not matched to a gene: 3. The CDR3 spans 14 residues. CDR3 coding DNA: TGCGCCAGCAGCTTCGAGCGGGGTTCCTACGAGCAGTACTTC. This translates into CASSFERGSYEQYF. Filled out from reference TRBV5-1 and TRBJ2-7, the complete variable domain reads KAGVTQTPRYLIKTRGQQVTLSCSPISGHRSVSWYQQTPGQGLQFLFEYFSETQRNKGNFPGRFSGRQFSNSRSEMNVSTLELGDSALYLCASSFERGSYEQYFGPGTRLTVT.

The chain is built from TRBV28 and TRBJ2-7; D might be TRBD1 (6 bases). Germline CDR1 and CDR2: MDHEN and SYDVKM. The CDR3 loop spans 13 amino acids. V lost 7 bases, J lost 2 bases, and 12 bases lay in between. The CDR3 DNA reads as TGTGCCAGCAACCCAGGGGCCACCTACGAGCAGTACTTC. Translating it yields CASNPGATYEQYF.

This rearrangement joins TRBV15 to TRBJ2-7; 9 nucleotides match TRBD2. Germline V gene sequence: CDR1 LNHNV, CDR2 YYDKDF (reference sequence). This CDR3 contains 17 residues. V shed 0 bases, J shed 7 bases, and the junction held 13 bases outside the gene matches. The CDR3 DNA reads TGTGCCACCAGCAGAGACGCACTAGCGGGTACAGACAATGAGCAGTACTTC. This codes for CATSRDALAGTDNEQYF. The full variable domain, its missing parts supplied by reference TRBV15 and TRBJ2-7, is DAMVIQNPRYQVTQFGKPVTLSCSQTLNHNVMYWYQQKSSQAPKLLFHYYDKDFNNEADTPDNFQSRRPNTSFCFLDIRSPGLGDTAMYLCATSRDALAGTDNEQYFGPGTRLTVT.